The 26 T cell receptor beta chains listed next were all sequenced from one sample in a study of shared clonotypes between healthy human individuals. Clones were read by immunoSEQ multiplex PCR, and TCRdb kept only the in-frame ones, dropping some. Here the sample spans about 700,000 clones, 92% being singletons. In the naive CD8 group, cells lacked CD45RO and were positively selected for CCR7, so terminally differentiated effector memory CD45RA+ cells were left out. Material: naive CD8+ T cells sorted from blood. The source of these receptors is a man younger than 45 in good health.

V usage is TRBV21-1 and J usage is TRBJ2-7. TRBV21-1 is flagged as a pseudogene. The CDR3 runs 16 residues. CDR3 bases: TGTGCCAGCAGCAAAGCTCCGGGACGGCCTGCCTACGAGCAGTACTTC. Protein: CASSKAPGRPAYEQYF.

The chain combines TRBV7-6 with TRBJ2-1; no definite D call. V shed 5 bases and J shed 9 bases, with 14 bases lying between them. CDR3 length: 13 amino acids. Germline lookup yields CDR1 SGHVS and CDR2 FNYEAQ. CDR3 nucleotide sequence: TGTGCCAGCAGCCTAAAGCTTATATCTGAGCAGTTCTTC. It codes for CASSLKLISEQFF.

This rearrangement joins TRBV4-1 to TRBJ2-3; D may be TRBD2 (5 bases). CDR1 and CDR2 (germline): MGHRA, YSYEKL. V was shortened by 0 bases and J by 0 bases, with 10 bases between the two germline ends. CDR3 length equals 16 residues. The CDR3, as DNA: TGCGCCAGCAGCCAAGAACCGGCGGGCAGCACAGATACGCAGTATTTT. Its translation: CASSQEPAGSTDTQYF.

The V gene is TRBV2, the J gene TRBJ2-3; TRBD2 aligns across 7 bases. V dropped 6 bases and J dropped 6; count of bases not matched to a gene: 12. The CDR3 contains 15 residues. The germline CDR1 and CDR2 sequences are SNHLY and FYNNEI. This chain's CDR3 is CASRDGRSGSDTQYF. CDR3 nucleotide sequence: TGTGCCAGCAGGGACGGGAGGTCCGGGTCGGATACGCAGTATTTT.

The rearrangement joins TRBV27 to TRBJ1-5; 10 bases map to TRBD1. From germline, CDR1 is MNHEY and CDR2 SMNVEV (reference sequence). The CDR3 has 15 residues. V trimming: 6 bases; J trimming: 3 bases; junction bases outside the gene matches: 5. CDR3 residues: CASRTGTGANQPQHF. CDR3 DNA sequence: TGTGCCAGCAGGACCGGGACAGGGGCCAATCAGCCCCAGCATTTT.

This chain joins TRBV7-7 and TRBJ2-3; D unresolved. The CDR3 runs to 15 residues. CDR1 SSHAT and CDR2 FNYEAQ come from the germline V gene (reference sequence). V lost 1 base and J lost 6, with 14 bases in between. Written as DNA, the CDR3 is TGTGCCAGCAGCTTAGGCGTGGGCGGCGCGGATACGCAGTATTTT. It codes for CASSLGVGGADTQYF.

The rearrangement uses TRBV2 and TRBJ2-2; D uncertain. The CDR3 is 12 residues long. V was clipped by 8 bases and J by 0 bases, with 4 bases between them. Looked up from germline, CDR1 is SNHLY and CDR2 is FYNNEI. CDR3 sequence reads: CASCPNTGELFF. The DNA for the CDR3 is TGTGCCAGCTGCCCGAACACCGGGGAGCTGTTTTTT.

The V gene is TRBV28, the J gene TRBJ2-7; possibly TRBD1 for D (5 bases). Trimming left V 8 bases short and J 3 bases short, with 14 bases between. This CDR3 is built from 13 residues. CDR1 MDHEN and CDR2 SYDVKM come from the germline V gene. CDR3 DNA sequence: TGTGCCAGCGGCACCGGACACCTCTACGAGCAGTACTTC. Protein product: CASGTGHLYEQYF. The complete variable domain, with remaining parts taken from reference TRBV28 and TRBJ2-7, reads DVKVTQSSRYLVKRTGEKVFLECVQDMDHENMFWYRQDPGLGLRLIYFSYDVKMKEKGDIPEGYSVSREKKERFSLILESASTNQTSMYLCASGTGHLYEQYFGPGTRLTVT.

The chain couples TRBV27 to TRBJ1-5; D is perhaps TRBD1 (5 bases). CDR1 MNHEY and CDR2 SMNVEV come from the germline V gene (reference sequence). The CDR3 loop spans 16 amino acids. The V gene lost 3 bases and the J gene lost 0 bases, with 12 bases spanning the gap. The CDR3 nucleotides are TGTGCCAGCAGTTTGGGGACGGGACTTAGCAATCAGCCCCAGCATTTT. It specifies CASSLGTGLSNQPQHF.

This sequence joins TRBV19 and TRBJ2-7; D remains ambiguous. This CDR3 has 14 residues. Trimming cost V 2 bases and J 5 bases, with 13 bases left between them. Per germline, CDR1 LNHDA and CDR2 SQIVND (reference sequence). The CDR3 reads CASSITPGAHEQYF. DNA of the CDR3: TGTGCCAGTAGTATAACCCCAGGAGCGCACGAGCAGTACTTC.

CDR3 sequence: CASSQHWDFSETQYF. CDR3 nucleotides: TGCGCCAGCAGCCAGCACTGGGACTTTTCAGAGACCCAGTACTTC. V gene TRBV4-3 combines with J gene TRBJ2-5; tentatively, D is TRBD2 (6 bases). Between the trimmed V and J ends, which lost 3 bases and 4 bases, there was a span of 15 bases. This CDR3 is built from 15 residues. Germline lookup yields CDR1 LGHNA and CDR2 YSLEER.

V gene TRBV19 combines with J gene TRBJ2-7, with 8 positions matching TRBD2. V dropped 7 bases and J dropped 3; count of bases not matched to a gene: 11. The germline gives CDR1 LNHDA, CDR2 SQIVND (reference sequence). The CDR3 sequence is 15 residues long. CDR3 DNA sequence: TGTGCCAGTACCCCTCGAGCGGGAGAATTCTACGAGCAGTACTTC. This gives the protein CASTPRAGEFYEQYF.

The chain has TRBV7-9 and TRBJ2-7; D might be TRBD1 (5 bases). The CDR3 has 16 amino acids. Germline loops: CDR1 SEHNR, CDR2 FQNEAQ (reference sequence). V lost 5 bases to trimming and J lost 0 bases, with 17 bases between them. DNA for the CDR3: TGTGCCAGCAGCAAAGTAGGGGAAATAAGCTCCTACGAGCAGTACTTC. As protein: CASSKVGEISSYEQYF.

CDR3: CASSYSGGRGNEQFF. The CDR3 bases are TGTGCCAGCAGTTACTCGGGGGGGAGGGGGAATGAGCAGTTCTTC. The chain recombines TRBV6-5 with TRBJ2-1; TRBD2 is a possible D gene (7 bases). V lost 0 bases and J lost 7, with 13 bases in between. The CDR3 is 15 residues long. The germline CDR1 and CDR2 sequences are MNHEY and SVGAGI.

This chain connects TRBV4-1 to TRBJ2-3; TRBD2 might be the D (6 bases). CDR1 and CDR2 (germline): MGHRA, YSYEKL. This CDR3 has 15 amino acids. With 6 bases removed from V and 2 bases from J, the gap between germline ends came to 15 bases. DNA of the CDR3: TGCGCCAGCAGTCTCAGGACTACTTACACAGATACGCAGTATTTT. The encoded protein is CASSLRTTYTDTQYF.

The gene calls are TRBV11-2 and TRBJ2-1; TRBD1 matches at 7 bases. This CDR3 comprises 17 residues. Germline CDR1 reads SGHAT; CDR2 reads FQNNGV. J was trimmed by 6 bases and V by 5 bases; bases with no gene match: 16. The CDR3 sequence: CASSLGPPGGPLNEQFF. The CDR3 DNA follows: TGTGCCAGCAGCCTGGGCCCGCCAGGGGGTCCCCTCAATGAGCAGTTCTTC. Filled out from reference TRBV11-2 and TRBJ2-1, the complete variable domain reads EAGVAQSPRYKIIEKRQSVAFWCNPISGHATLYWYQQILGQGPKLLIQFQNNGVVDDSQLPKDRFSAERLKGVDSTLKIQPAKLEDSAVYLCASSLGPPGGPLNEQFFGPGTRLTVL.

DNA of the CDR3: TGTGCCAGCAGCCTCGGGACTAGCGGGAGGGTTTACACAGATACGCAGTATTTT. Translation gives CASSLGTSGRVYTDTQYF. The chain links TRBV9 to TRBJ2-3, with TRBD2 matching over 16 bases. Germline V CDR1 and CDR2: SGDLS, YYNGEE. The CDR3 is made up of 18 amino acids. V was clipped by 4 bases and J by 2 bases; unmatched bases: 7. Complete variable domain (other parts from reference TRBV9 and TRBJ2-3): DSGVTQTPKHLITATGQRVTLRCSPRSGDLSVYWYQQSLDQGLQFLIQYYNGEERAKGNILERFSAQQFPDLHSELNLSSLELGDSALYFCASSLGTSGRVYTDTQYFGPGTRLTVL.

The V and J genes are TRBV19 and TRBJ2-2, with D tentatively TRBD1 (9 bases). This CDR3 has 19 residues. With 4 bases removed from V and 4 bases from J, the gap between germline ends came to 25 bases. The germline V gene encodes CDR1 LNHDA and CDR2 SQIVND (reference sequence). DNA for the CDR3: TGTGCCAGTAGTACGGGACAGGGACTAGGCGGTTGGGGCACCGGGGAGCTGTTTTTT. It specifies CASSTGQGLGGWGTGELFF. Drawing the rest from reference TRBV19 and TRBJ2-2, the complete variable domain is DGGITQSPKYLFRKEGQNVTLSCEQNLNHDAMYWYRQDPGQGLRLIYYSQIVNDFQKGDIAEGYSVSREKKESFPLTVTSAQKNPTAFYLCASSTGQGLGGWGTGELFFGEGSRLTVL.

This chain links TRBV27 with TRBJ2-7; TRBD1 agrees at 9 bases. Germline V gene data show CDR1 as MNHEY and CDR2 as SMNVEV (reference sequence). The CDR3 has 15 amino acids. V shed 5 bases and J 2 bases; nucleotides not matched to a gene: 7. As DNA, the CDR3 is TGTGCCAGCAGTCCAACAGGGGGCCACACCTACGAGCAGTACTTC. This translates into CASSPTGGHTYEQYF.

This chain links TRBV28 with TRBJ2-3; D possibly corresponds to TRBD2 (7 bases). Trimming cost V 1 base and J 2 bases, with 19 bases left between them. This CDR3 region has 18 residues. In germline, CDR1 is MDHEN, CDR2 SYDVKM. CDR3 coding DNA: TGTGCCAGCAGTTTATCATTTTCGGGGGCGGGAGACACAGATACGCAGTATTTT. Its protein is CASSLSFSGAGDTDTQYF.

V usage is TRBV30 and J usage is TRBJ2-7; D is unclear. Germline V gives CDR1 GTSNPN, CDR2 SVGIG (reference sequence). The CDR3 sequence is 12 residues long. V was clipped by 0 bases and J by 5 bases, with 8 bases between them. The CDR3 DNA follows: TGTGCCTGGAGTGTCTTCGCGCACGAGCAGTACTTC. This codes for CAWSVFAHEQYF.

The chain is built from TRBV5-1 and TRBJ2-7, with 9 bases lining up with TRBD1. Germline trimming cut 3 bases from V and 6 bases from J; bases unmatched to any gene: 16. This CDR3 region has 17 residues. Per germline, CDR1 SGHRS and CDR2 YFSETQ. The CDR3 DNA follows: TGCGCCAGCAGCTGGCCTGTATCGGGACAGGGATCTTCCGAGCAGTACTTC. Its protein is CASSWPVSGQGSSEQYF.

The chain joins TRBV15 to TRBJ1-5, with D tentatively TRBD1 (5 bases). The ends were cut back, 4 bases at V and 4 bases at J, with 17 bases in the middle. The germline V gene has CDR1 LNHNV and CDR2 YYDKDF (reference sequence). The CDR3 is made up of 16 amino acids. CDR3 nucleotide sequence: TGTGCCACCAGCACCCCTTCTGGGGGTAGGAATCAGCCCCAGCATTTT. Translating gives CATSTPSGGRNQPQHF.

This clone was seen a single time. This chain uses TRBV4-3 with TRBJ2-7; 7 nucleotides align to TRBD1. Germline loops: CDR1 LGHNA, CDR2 YSLEER. The CDR3 consists of 17 residues. V shed 4 bases and J 1 base; nucleotides not matched to a gene: 13. CDR3 amino acids: CASSLPGFGDRSYEQYF. The DNA of the CDR3 is TGCGCCAGCAGCCTGCCCGGATTCGGGGACAGATCCTACGAGCAGTACTTC.

The V call is TRBV11-2, the J call TRBJ2-7; 11 bases map to TRBD1. This CDR3 has 17 amino acids. Germline-derived CDR1 and CDR2 are SGHAT and FQNNGV. V lost 1 base, J lost 0 bases, and 5 bases stayed unmatched. The CDR3 sequence: CASSLGGQGAFSYEQYF. CDR3 DNA: TGTGCCAGCAGCTTAGGCGGACAGGGGGCATTCTCCTACGAGCAGTACTTC.

The chain uses TRBV30 and TRBJ2-7, with 13 bases that match TRBD2. The CDR3 totals 14 residues. Trimming at V came to 5 bases and at J to 2 bases, leaving 3 bases not matched to a gene. Germline CDR1 GTSNPN, CDR2 SVGIG (reference sequence). The CDR3 sequence: CAWALAGGPYEQYF. The CDR3 nucleotides are TGTGCCTGGGCACTAGCGGGAGGGCCCTACGAGCAGTACTTC.